This T cell receptor beta chain was recovered during a study of post-analysis software for immune sequencing data. About the research overall: Secondary progressive, relapsing-remitting and progressive-relapsing multiple sclerosis were among the included disease courses. Study outcomes and limitations: The authors found that F measure strongly co-clustered same-batch samples. Multiple sclerosis was associated with a significant reduction in normalized Chao1 diversity relative to controls. TRBV5-6, TRBV5-1 and TRBV20-1 were among four or five TRBV segments more frequent in patients than controls.

CDR1 SGHTA and CDR2 FQGNSA come from the germline V gene. This CDR3 has 13 amino acids. Trimming pared 3 bases from V and 6 bases from J, leaving 9 bases between. Included in the TCR beta cDNA libraries were unique molecular identifiers. T cells numbering about 0.9 to 11 million yielded cDNA molecules that totaled approximately 500,000. TCRdb reprocessed the PCR reads via MiXCR and lists one record per CDR3 protein. Here the sample spans around 700,000 distinct CDR3 sequences, 55% to 70% being singletons. On this clonotype: Its specificity is unknown.

The sequence was collected from a girl between 2 and 10 years old with multiple sclerosis. The V and J genes are TRBV7-2 and TRBJ2-1, with D uncertain. Sequenced input: blood. The CDR3 loop reads CASSLISGNEQFF. Here the CDR3 DNA reads TGTGCCAGCAGCTTGATTTCGGGCAATGAGCAGTTCTTC.